The next 21 T cell receptor beta chains were all read from a single sample in a study of tumour-infiltrating T cells in Burkitt lymphoma. Clones were sequenced by immunoSEQ multiplex PCR, and TCRdb holds only the in-frame ones, with some missing. Of 11,000 to 15,000 clones detected, roughly 80% appear once; the ten largest clones hold more than 5.5%. The sample taken for sequencing was tumor tissue. The receptors were gathered from a human donor with diffuse large B-cell lymphoma.

The chain employs TRBV5-1 and TRBJ2-7, with TRBD2 matching 8 bases. The length of the CDR3 is 14 residues. In germline, CDR1 is SGHRS, CDR2 YFSETQ. The ends lost 1 base at V and 5 bases at J; junction bases unmatched: 5. For the CDR3, the DNA is TGCGCCAGCAGCTTGACGACTAGCGATCACGAGCAGTACTTC. Translating it yields CASSLTTSDHEQYF.

CDR3 protein: CANRKAGGYILTKNIQYF. The CDR3 DNA reads TGTGCCAACCGAAAGGCAGGGGGATATATTTTGACCAAAAACATTCAGTACTTC. The chain couples TRBV11-1 to TRBJ2-4; 7 nucleotides match TRBD1. The CDR3 is 18 residues long. Germline V gives CDR1 SGHAT, CDR2 FQDESV (reference sequence). V shed 10 bases and J 2 bases; nucleotides not matched to a gene: 20. The full variable domain, rest sourced from reference TRBV11-1 and TRBJ2-4, is EAEVAQSPRYKITEKSQAVAFWCDPISGHATLYWYRQILGQGPELLVQFQDESVVDDSQLPKDRFSAERLKGVDSTLKIQPAELGDSAMYLCANRKAGGYILTKNIQYFGAGTRLSVL.

V gene TRBV4-2 combines with J gene TRBJ2-5; 7 bases match TRBD1. Germline CDR1 LGHNA, CDR2 YNFKEQ. V lost 3 bases to trimming and J lost 5 bases; unmatched junction nucleotides: 6. The CDR3 runs 14 residues. The CDR3 DNA reads as TGTGCCAGCAGCCAGGACGGACAGGATGAGACCCAGTACTTC. Its protein is CASSQDGQDETQYF.

The chain combines TRBV5-6 with TRBJ1-5, with 7 positions matching TRBD1. There are 14 residues in the CDR3. Looked up from germline, CDR1 is SGHDT and CDR2 is YYEEEE. The ends lost 0 bases at V and 7 bases at J; junction bases unmatched: 4. The chain's CDR3 is CASSLVGGGQPQHF. The CDR3, as DNA: TGTGCCAGCAGCTTGGTAGGGGGCGGCCAGCCCCAGCATTTT.

The DNA for the CDR3 is TGCGCCAGCAGTTTGGCCCGGGACCCGAGGGTTGGCTACACCTTC. Amino acids: CASSLARDPRVGYTF. The V and J genes are TRBV10-2 and TRBJ1-2; D possibly corresponds to TRBD1 (5 bases). V was trimmed by 5 bases and J by 7 bases, leaving 20 bases between them. The CDR3 is made up of 15 amino acids. Germline V gene data show CDR1 as WSHSY and CDR2 as SAAADI.

This chain links TRBV7-9 with TRBJ2-3; TRBD2 matches 12 bases. Trimming took 5 bases from V and 3 from J; bases not matched to a gene: 3. The germline CDR1 and CDR2 sequences are SEHNR and FQNEAQ (reference sequence). The CDR3 is 15 residues long. The DNA for the CDR3 is TGTGCCAGCAGCCTTACTAGCGGGAGGACAGATACGCAGTATTTT. It is translated as CASSLTSGRTDTQYF.

The DNA of the CDR3 is TGTGCCAGTAGTATCTACTTGACAGGGATGGGGGACACTGAAGCTTTCTTT. Residues: CASSIYLTGMGDTEAFF. This chain joins TRBV19 and TRBJ1-1; 7 nucleotides line up with TRBD1. The germline V gene has CDR1 LNHDA and CDR2 SQIVND (reference sequence). The CDR3 has 17 residues. Losses at the gene ends were 3 bases for V and 3 bases for J; bases not matched to a gene: 13.

By share, this clone counts as medium-sized. V gene TRBV2 combines with J gene TRBJ2-3; the D call may be TRBD1 or TRBD2 (5 bases each). Germline loops: CDR1 SNHLY, CDR2 FYNNEI. Trimming pared 10 bases from V and 6 bases from J, leaving 17 bases between. There are 13 residues in the CDR3. In DNA, the CDR3 is TGTGCCATCAACCCCGGGGCCGAGGATACGCAGTATTTT. It is translated as CAINPGAEDTQYF.

This clone was counted a few times. The chain links TRBV29-1 to TRBJ1-3; no clear D. CDR3 length: 11 residues. The V gene lost 4 bases and the J gene lost 8 bases, with 9 bases spanning the gap. CDR1 SQVTM and CDR2 ANQGSEA come from the germline V gene. The chain's CDR3 is CSVGLRDTIYF. As DNA, the CDR3 is TGCAGCGTTGGCCTGAGGGACACCATATATTTT. Filled out from reference TRBV29-1 and TRBJ1-3, the complete variable domain reads SAVISQKPSRDICQRGTSLTIQCQVDSQVTMMFWYRQQPGQSLTLIATANQGSEATYESGFVIDKFPISRPNLTFSTLTVSNMSPEDSSIYLCSVGLRDTIYFGEGSWLTVV.

This clone is deemed medium-sized (0.01 to 0.1%). The chain is built from TRBV6-1 and TRBJ1-1, with D maybe TRBD1 (6 bases). The CDR3 totals 16 residues. The V end was cut by 2 bases, the J end by 1 base, with 14 bases between. Germline CDR1 and CDR2: MNHNS and SASEGT. The CDR3 region has the DNA TGTGCCAGCAGTGAACTAATTACAGGGAGGAACACTGAAGCTTTCTTT. It encodes CASSELITGRNTEAFF.

J is TRBJ2-7 and V is TRBV28, with D perhaps TRBD2 (5 bases). Trimming took 3 bases from V and 2 from J, leaving 17 bases between them. Germline CDR1 MDHEN, CDR2 SYDVKM. This CDR3 is built from 16 residues. The CDR3 nucleotides are TGTGCCAGCAGTTTCTCCGAGGGAAGCGCTACCTACGAGCAGTACTTC. Translating it yields CASSFSEGSATYEQYF.

The chain uses TRBV6-6 and TRBJ2-3; D may be TRBD1 or TRBD2 (6 bases each). Germline CDR1 and CDR2: MNHNY and SVGAGI (reference sequence). V lost 5 bases to trimming and J lost 4 bases, with 10 bases between them. This CDR3 spans 13 amino acids. The CDR3 is CASSRGPADTQYF. The CDR3 DNA sequence: TGTGCCAGCAGTCGGGGGCCGGCAGATACGCAGTATTTT.

The J gene is TRBJ1-2, the V gene TRBV6-4, with a tentative D call TRBD1 (5 bases). Between the trimmed V and J ends, which lost 0 bases and 2 bases, there was a span of 10 bases. This CDR3 spans 15 amino acids. Germline CDR1 MRHNA, CDR2 SNTAGT. CDR3: CASSDSGTENYGYTF. For the CDR3, the DNA is TGTGCCAGCAGTGACTCCGGGACGGAAAACTATGGCTACACCTTC.

In this sample, this clone turned up a few times. The chain employs TRBV30 and TRBJ2-1; D remains ambiguous. CDR1 is GTSNPN and CDR2 is SVGIG in the germline V gene (reference sequence). The CDR3 sequence is 13 residues long. Trimming took off 2 bases at V and 4 bases at J, with 9 bases between the two ends. CDR3 sequence (DNA): TGTGCCTGGAGTTTAAGGGCGTACAATGAGCAGTTCTTC. It specifies CAWSLRAYNEQFF.

The chain combines TRBV19 with TRBJ2-7; TRBD2 might be the D (6 bases). There are 16 residues in the CDR3. Per germline, CDR1 LNHDA and CDR2 SQIVND (reference sequence). Trimming removed 1 base at V and 3 bases at J, with 16 bases between. CDR3 in amino acids: CASSIARENLGYEQYV. CDR3 coding DNA: TGTGCCAGTAGTATAGCACGGGAGAATCTAGGCTACGAGCAGTACGTC.

This sequence joins TRBV5-1 and TRBJ2-1, with 8 bases fitting TRBD2. J lost 8 bases, V lost 4 bases, and 17 bases had no gene match. Germline V gives CDR1 SGHRS, CDR2 YFSETQ. CDR3 length: 17 amino acids. The CDR3 is CASSLGSGPGGLDEQFF. For the CDR3, the DNA is TGCGCCAGCAGCCTAGGTTCAGGGCCGGGAGGGCTCGATGAGCAGTTCTTC.

The count of this clone is one. The chain links TRBV10-3 to TRBJ2-7; D possibly corresponds to TRBD1 (6 bases). The CDR3 is 12 amino acids. Germline V gene data show CDR1 as ENHRY and CDR2 as SYGVKD. With 8 bases removed from V and 2 bases from J, the gap between germline ends came to 10 bases. The CDR3 is CAIGGQPYEQYF. The CDR3 DNA sequence: TGTGCCATCGGCGGACAGCCCTACGAGCAGTACTTC.

Judged by abundance, this clone is medium-sized (0.01 to 0.1%). This chain uses TRBV6-5 with TRBJ2-3; D is possibly TRBD1 or TRBD2 (6 bases each). Germline V gene sequence: CDR1 MNHEY, CDR2 SVGAGI. V was shortened by 2 bases and J by 2 bases, with 11 bases between the two germline ends. CDR3 size: 15 residues. CDR3 in amino acids: CASSYGGLNTDTQYF. The DNA for the CDR3 is TGTGCCAGCAGTTACGGGGGGCTTAACACAGATACGCAGTATTTT.

The chain uses TRBV5-1 and TRBJ2-2, with 8 bases aligning to TRBD1. This CDR3 contains 16 residues. J gave up 5 bases and V 4 bases, and 10 bases lay outside the gene matches. The germline V gene has CDR1 SGHRS and CDR2 YFSETQ. The CDR3 here is CASSLHTGGWTGELFF. CDR3 sequence (DNA): TGCGCCAGCAGCCTACATACAGGGGGATGGACCGGGGAGCTGTTTTTT.

A few counts support this clone. The CDR3 region is CASSLAGRSETQYF. The CDR3 nucleotides are TGTGCCAGCAGCTTAGCAGGGCGGTCAGAGACCCAGTACTTC. The chain uses TRBV7-3 and TRBJ2-5, with a tentative D call TRBD1 (5 bases). Trimming pared 2 bases from V and 4 bases from J, leaving 11 bases between. The CDR3 length is 14 residues. Germline CDR1 and CDR2: SGHTA and FQGTGA.

The chain links TRBV9 to TRBJ1-5, with TRBD1 as a possible D gene (6 bases). The CDR3 is 15 amino acids. Per the germline V gene, CDR1 is SGDLS and CDR2 is YYNGEE. V gave up 4 bases and J gave up 4 bases, with 15 bases separating them. DNA for the CDR3: TGTGCCAGCAGCCATGGCCTACAGGGAAATCAGCCCCAGCATTTT. Its protein product is CASSHGLQGNQPQHF. The full variable domain, with the rest looked up from reference TRBV9 and TRBJ1-5, is DSGVTQTPKHLITATGQRVTLRCSPRSGDLSVYWYQQSLDQGLQFLIQYYNGEERAKGNILERFSAQQFPDLHSELNLSSLELGDSALYFCASSHGLQGNQPQHFGDGTRLSIL.